This T cell receptor beta chain came from a study of CXCR3-negative and CXCR3-positive naive CD8 T cells. The CDR3 consists of 14 residues. From germline, CDR1 is SGHRS and CDR2 YFSETQ. Regarding the study as a whole: TRB CDR3s of CXCR3-positive naive cells were more hydrophobic than those of CXCR3-negative naive cells.

Note on this clonotype: Antigen unknown.

The method, 5' RACE with UMI labels, was used to prepare the TRB cDNA libraries. TCRdb reanalyzed the 5' RACE reads and collapses them to one entry per CDR3 protein, without DNA. The sample has roughly 110,000 distinct CDR3 sequences. The chain carries TRBV5-1 and TRBJ2-7. Material for sequencing was naive CXCR3+ CD8+ T cells from blood. Subset indicated: CD45RO-CCR7+CD27+CD95- naive CD8+ T cells expressing CXCR3 (TNR3+). The clonotype was recovered from a human donor in good health. Some clones in this sample may be carry-over from other donors' samples. CDR3 protein: CASGKTVSSYEQYF.